The following is a T cell receptor beta chain sequence with its context. The clone's antigen remains unknown. Per-base qualities were not stored, and no clone one base away is much larger. This sample is drawn from a study of blood T cell repertoires in COVID-19 (TCRdb year 2020). About the study as a whole: Samples covering the acute and convalescent phases of COVID-19 were provided by collaborators in the United States, Italy and Spain. The material from the prospective study consisted of cDNA or gDNA derived from T cells, B-cell-depleted T cells, or PBMCs. Subjects who had been exposed to COVID-19, were actively infected with it, or had recovered from it provided the deeply sampled blood TCRbeta repertoires that made up the dataset. A freely available public database, intended as a resource for researchers studying the immune response to SARS-CoV-2, is where the repertoires were released. Samples were obtained from the ongoing ImmuneRACE study (first 160 participants) and from approximately 1,200 subjects provided by 6 global collaborators. Nearly every sample came with metadata listing a de-identified subject ID, COVID-19 status, age in years and sex. HLA class I and class II types, where available, came from metadata supplied by the sample provider rather than from assay-based typing. Results the study describes overall, beyond this receptor: The amount of clinical and demographic metadata varied by source and participant and was provided uncurated.

TCRbeta CDR3 regions were amplified from genomic DNA by means of the immunoSEQ Assay, a bias-controlled multiplex PCR. On the authors' methods: Within the assay, amplification of reference gene primers was used to estimate how many nucleated cells each sample contained. Sequence reads were collapsed and filtered to measure the absolute abundance of every unique TCRbeta CDR3 rearrangement. For each sample, productive Simpson clonality was calculated as the square root of Simpson's diversity index over productive rearrangements. What TCRdb holds here is the immuneACCESS table cut down to in-frame rearrangements. Part of the clones is not present; checked against another copy, under half of the missing clones reflect an unresolved V gene, and the others are unexplained. V and J calls and clone size are as listed in that table; D and trimming were resolved from the DNA. The sample table shows around 200,000 clones, and roughly 82% are seen once. Of the sample, around 6% falls within the top ten clones.

Participants in the prospective study were enrolled through a virtual design, were aged roughly 18 to 100 years, and lived in 24 United States geographic areas. In the prospective study, cohorts were assigned on the basis of participant-reported clinical history obtained from a screening survey and a study questionnaire. Each participant in the prospective study had whole blood, serum and a nasopharyngeal or oropharyngeal swab collected by mobile phlebotomists. Prospective study participants could optionally give additional blood draws and questionnaires over an approximately 2-month period. Blood samples from the prospective study were shipped frozen or at room temperature prior to DNA extraction. The CDR3 holds 14 amino acids from the cysteine to the phenylalanine. Only the CDR3 DNA stays, 42 bases, in frame from base 1. As encoded in the germline V gene, CDR1 is MDHEN while CDR2 is SYDVKM. Germline trimming amounts to 2 bases on V and 3 bases on J, with 3 as the count of junction bases outside the gene matches.

The source of this sequence is a middle-aged man with acute COVID-19. Recombination connected TRBV28 to TRBJ2-7; TRBD2 lines up with 8 middle nucleotides. Sequencing was done on a sample of PBMCs or T cells enriched from blood (not recorded which). The DNA is as follows: TGTGCCAGCAGTTTAGAGGGACTAGTCTACGAGCAGTACTTC. The encoded protein is CASSLEGLVYEQYF.